A selection of T cell receptor beta chains follows, all from one sample in a study of spatial heterogeneity in lung cancer. TCRdb reanalysed the 5' RACE reads using MiXCR and keeps one entry per CDR3 protein. This table has about 25,000 distinct CDR3 sequences, 5.5% to 7% appearing once. The material was PBMCs, obtained at surgery. These TCRs come from a male donor with early-stage non-small cell lung cancer. The CDR3 runs from the conserved cysteine through the conserved F or W. D genes are given only for firm matches. A row's size may be missing; if present it is once, few, many or a size class.

j_call,v_call,clone_size,d_call,cdr3_nt,cdr3_aa
TRBJ1-5,TRBV20-1,many,TRBD1,TGCAGTGCTAGAGCCTGGGGACAGTTTAGCAATCAGCCCCAGCATTTT,CSARAWGQFSNQPQHF
TRBJ1-5,TRBV5-1,few,NA,TGCGCCAGCAGCGCCGGAGGTGGGGGACAGCCCCAGCATTTT,CASSAGGGGQPQHF
TRBJ2-4,TRBV18,few,NA,TGTGCCAGCTCACCACGGACCGGCGCTCAGTACTTC,CASSPRTGAQYF
TRBJ2-1,TRBV7-3,many,NA,TGTGCCAGCAGCTTAACGACGGGGCCATACAATGAGCAGTTCTTC,CASSLTTGPYNEQFF
TRBJ1-5,TRBV20-1,many,NA,TGCAGTGCTAGGGTCGGGGGAAAGTCCTTTGGCAATCAGCCCCAGCATTTT,CSARVGGKSFGNQPQHF
TRBJ1-2,TRBV27,many,TRBD1,TGTGCCAGCAGTTTTTCAGGGGGCGAAGGCTACACCTTC,CASSFSGGEGYTF
TRBJ2-7,TRBV7-3,many,TRBD2,TGTGCCAGCAGCTACCCGGGGGGCGAGCAGTACTTC,CASSYPGGEQYF
TRBJ1-2,TRBV20-1,many,NA,TGCAGTGCTTATAGGACAGTTAACTATGGCTACACCTTC,CSAYRTVNYGYTF
TRBJ2-2,TRBV12-3/TRBV12-4,NA,NA,TGTGCCAGCAGTGCCACCGGGGAGCTGTTTTTT,CASSATGELFF
TRBJ2-2,TRBV7-3,many,TRBD2,TGTGCCAGCAGAAGAGCGGGGCAGAACACCGGGGAGCTGTTTTTT,CASRRAGQNTGELFF
TRBJ2-3,TRBV18,many,NA,TGTGCCAGCTCACCGCTTCATGGGGGCCCAGCAGATACGCAGTATTTT,CASSPLHGGPADTQYF
TRBJ1-2,TRBV3-1,few,TRBD1,TGTGCCAGCAGCCCCTCCTCCCAGGGGGGTAACTATGGCTACACCTTC,CASSPSSQGGNYGYTF
TRBJ1-1,TRBV27,NA,NA,TGTGCCAGCAGTTTAAGAGAGAACACTGAAGCTTTCTTT,CASSLRENTEAFF
TRBJ1-1,TRBV28,NA,NA,TGTGCCAGCAGTTTAAGGAGGGAAGCTTTCTTT,CASSLRREAFF
TRBJ2-3,TRBV13,few,NA,TGTGCCAGCAGCACCCGCTCCGATACGCAGTATTTT,CASSTRSDTQYF
TRBJ1-2,TRBV10-2,NA,TRBD1,TGCGCCAGCACAAAGGGCGACAGGGCGAACTATGGCTACACCTTC,CASTKGDRANYGYTF
TRBJ1-5,TRBV12-3/TRBV12-4,few,TRBD1,TGTGCCAGCAGCCCACTAGGGGGCCTTCAGCCCCAGCATTTT,CASSPLGGLQPQHF
TRBJ2-7,TRBV6-5,few,NA,TGTGCCAGCAGTTACGGGGTCAGCGCCTACGAGCAGTACTTC,CASSYGVSAYEQYF
TRBJ2-7,TRBV4-2,few,NA,TGTGCCAGCAGCCAGGACAAGGTCTACGAGCAGTACTTC,CASSQDKVYEQYF
TRBJ2-7,TRBV5-1,NA,TRBD2,TGCGCCAGCAGCTTGACTAGCGGGAACTACGAGCAGTACTTC,CASSLTSGNYEQYF
TRBJ2-3,TRBV19,many,NA,TGTGCCAGTAGTTTAAGGGACTTCTCTAGCACAGATACGCAGTATTTT,CASSLRDFSSTDTQYF
TRBJ2-7,TRBV5-6,few,TRBD1,TGTGCCAGCAGCTTCCGGGACAGGACCTACGAGCAGTACTTC,CASSFRDRTYEQYF
TRBJ2-3,TRBV15,few,TRBD2,TGTGCCACCAGCAGGAAACCTAGCGGAACCACAGATACGCAGTATTTT,CATSRKPSGTTDTQYF
TRBJ2-7,TRBV28,many,TRBD1,TGTGCCAGCAGTTCCTCGACGGGACAGGGCTACGAGCAGTACTTC,CASSSSTGQGYEQYF
TRBJ1-4,TRBV6-6,few,NA,TGTGCCAGCGGGGAATCGAGGGGTGTTGATGAAAAACTGTTTTTT,CASGESRGVDEKLFF
TRBJ1-1,TRBV5-1,NA,NA,TGCGCCAGCAGCTTGAAAACGAACACTGAAGCTTTCTTT,CASSLKTNTEAFF
TRBJ2-3,TRBV10-3,medium-sized,TRBD2,TGTGCCATCAGCGGCGGGGGGGCCGGAGATACGCAGTATTTT,CAISGGGAGDTQYF
TRBJ2-7,TRBV20-1,many,NA,TGCAGTGCCGCACGGACGGGAGCCTACGAGCAGTACTTC,CSAARTGAYEQYF
TRBJ2-5,TRBV12-3/TRBV12-4,few,TRBD2,TGTGCCAGCAGACTAGGGACTAGCGGGGGTGAGACCCAGTACTTC,CASRLGTSGGETQYF
TRBJ2-7,TRBV12-3/TRBV12-4,many,TRBD1,TGTGCCAGCAGTAGACAGGGACGCGAGCAGTACTTC,CASSRQGREQYF
TRBJ1-4,TRBV7-9,NA,TRBD1,TGTGCCAGCAGCTTAGACAGGGGGACCCCAACTAATGAAAAACTGTTTTTT,CASSLDRGTPTNEKLFF
TRBJ2-1,TRBV5-1,many,TRBD1,TGCGCCAGCAGTCGTGGACAGGGAGTCTACAATGAGCAGTTCTTC,CASSRGQGVYNEQFF
TRBJ2-5,TRBV5-4,few,TRBD2,TGTGCCAGCAGCCGGCAGAGCGGGGAAGAGACCCAGTACTTC,CASSRQSGEETQYF
TRBJ2-3,TRBV12-3/TRBV12-4,NA,NA,TGTGCCAGCAGTCAAGGGGTGACCAGAGATACGCAGTATTTT,CASSQGVTRDTQYF
TRBJ2-1,TRBV28,NA,TRBD1,TGTGCCAGCAGCCGACGTCCGGGACAGACTTACAATGAGCAGTTCTTC,CASSRRPGQTYNEQFF
TRBJ1-5,TRBV5-6,many,NA,TGTGCCAGCAGCCAAGGGCGACCCGATCAGCCCCAGCATTTT,CASSQGRPDQPQHF
TRBJ1-1,TRBV3-1,many,NA,TGTGCCAGCAGCCCAGCCAGGCACACTGAAGCTTTCTTT,CASSPARHTEAFF
TRBJ2-2,TRBV28,many,NA,TGTGCCAGCACTTCACGTCTGGGGAACACCGGGGAGCTGTTTTTT,CASTSRLGNTGELFF
TRBJ2-1,TRBV20-1,few,NA,TGCAGTGGGACATGGGCCGGCAATGAGCAGTTCTTC,CSGTWAGNEQFF
TRBJ2-3,TRBV6-5,NA,TRBD2,TGTGCCAGCAGTTATGGGAGGGCAAATACGCAGTATTTT,CASSYGRANTQYF
TRBJ2-7,TRBV4-1,many,TRBD2,TGCGCCAGCAGCCAAGATCTAGCGGGAAACTACGAGCAGTACTTC,CASSQDLAGNYEQYF
TRBJ1-2,TRBV24-1,many,NA,TGTGCCACCAGTGATGAGAAGGAGCATGGCTACACCTTC,CATSDEKEHGYTF
TRBJ2-5,TRBV19,many,TRBD2,TGTGCCAGTAGTATAAGAGGACTAGCGGGAGAGACCCAGTACTTC,CASSIRGLAGETQYF
TRBJ2-5,TRBV24-1,many,NA,TGTGCCACCAGTGATTTCTCCCCCTACCAAGAGACCCAGTACTTC,CATSDFSPYQETQYF
TRBJ2-5,TRBV9,many,TRBD2,TGTGCCAGCAGCATTACGGGAGGAGGAGAGACCCAGTACTTC,CASSITGGGETQYF
TRBJ1-5,TRBV18,NA,NA,TGTGCCAGCTCACCAGCAGGCAATCAGCCCCAGCATTTT,CASSPAGNQPQHF
TRBJ2-3,TRBV12-3/TRBV12-4,NA,NA,TGTGCCAGCAGGCAACGGGGTACCACAGATACGCAGTATTTT,CASRQRGTTDTQYF
TRBJ1-5,TRBV5-5,many,NA,TGTGCCAGCAGCTTGACGGATAGCAATCAGCCCCAGCATTTT,CASSLTDSNQPQHF
TRBJ1-6,TRBV10-3,NA,NA,TGTGCCATCAGTGAGGCTACCAGCTCCTATAATTCACCCCTCCACTTT,CAISEATSSYNSPLHF
TRBJ2-5,TRBV28,many,NA,TGTGCCAGCAAAGGGTTGGAGACCCAGTACTTC,CASKGLETQYF